Sequencing of this TCR beta chain was carried out in a study of cytomegalovirus exposure and HLA in healthy donors. Remarks on this clone: Its antigen is still unknown.

The CDR3 has 16 amino acids. After removal of 1 base from V and 3 bases from J, the junction contained 7 bases not matched to a gene. Germline V gene lookup returns CDR1 SGHTA and CDR2 FQGNSA. With 60 Vbeta and 13 Jbeta primers, the PCR was carried out. Only in-frame clones appear in the TCRdb table, and some are missing; sequencing was by immunoSEQ multiplex PCR. The table records some 190,000 clones, more than 70% of them present only once. Regarding the study as a whole: Cytomegalovirus-associated TCR beta chains were listed, numbering 150 to 200. An analysis that was carried out later associated fewer than 20,000 TCR beta sequences with HLA alleles at 0.05 false discovery rate. The study reported that TCR beta sequences accurately predicted HLA-A and HLA-B alleles in most subjects. Specificity for CMV antigens was confirmed in vitro for a few of the CMV-associated chains.

The V gene is TRBV7-2, the J gene TRBJ2-5; 8 bases line up with TRBD1. Sequenced input: PBMCs. The receptor comes from a girl aged 5 to 17 in good health and CMV-seropositive. The DNA for the CDR3 is TGTGCCAGCAGCTTAGATGGGACAGGCCTGAAAGAGACCCAGTACTTC. As protein: CASSLDGTGLKETQYF.